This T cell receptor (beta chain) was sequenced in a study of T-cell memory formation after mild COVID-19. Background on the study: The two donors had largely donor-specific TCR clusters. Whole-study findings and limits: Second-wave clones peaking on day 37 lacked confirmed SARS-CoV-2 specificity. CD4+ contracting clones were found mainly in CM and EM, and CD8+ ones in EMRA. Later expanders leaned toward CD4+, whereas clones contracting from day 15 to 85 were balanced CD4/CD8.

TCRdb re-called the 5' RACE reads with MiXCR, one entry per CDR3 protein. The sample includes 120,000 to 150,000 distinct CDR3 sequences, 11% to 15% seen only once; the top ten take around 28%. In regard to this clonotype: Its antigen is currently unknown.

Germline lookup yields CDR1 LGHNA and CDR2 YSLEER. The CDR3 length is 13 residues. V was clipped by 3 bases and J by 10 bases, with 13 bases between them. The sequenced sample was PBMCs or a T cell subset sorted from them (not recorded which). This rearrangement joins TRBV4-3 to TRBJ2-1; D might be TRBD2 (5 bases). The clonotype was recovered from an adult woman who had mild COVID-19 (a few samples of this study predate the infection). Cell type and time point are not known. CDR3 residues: CASSHGLVGEQFF. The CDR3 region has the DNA TGCGCCAGCAGCCACGGACTTGTAGGCGAGCAGTTCTTC.